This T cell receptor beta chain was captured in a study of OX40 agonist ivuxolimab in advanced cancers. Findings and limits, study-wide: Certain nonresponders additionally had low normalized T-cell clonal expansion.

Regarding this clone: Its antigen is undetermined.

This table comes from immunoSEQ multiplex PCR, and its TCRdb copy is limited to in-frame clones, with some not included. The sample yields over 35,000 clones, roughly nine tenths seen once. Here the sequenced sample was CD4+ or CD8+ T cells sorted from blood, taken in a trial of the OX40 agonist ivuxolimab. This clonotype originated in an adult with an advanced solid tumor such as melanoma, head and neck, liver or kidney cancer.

CDR3 protein: CASRPQGAKNEQYF. The DNA of the CDR3 is TGTGCCAGCAGACCACAGGGGGCGAAAAACGAGCAGTACTTC. The chain employs TRBV11-2 and TRBJ2-5; 9 bases agree with TRBD1. The J call is doubtful: the DNA matches TRBJ2-7 better. CDR1 is SGHAT and CDR2 is FQNNGV in the germline V gene. The CDR3 runs to 14 residues.